This T cell receptor beta chain was recovered during a study of blood T cells in healthy people across ages. Germline CDR1 is SGHTS and CDR2 is YDEGEE. Trimming left V 3 bases short and J 3 bases short, with 19 bases between. The CDR3 runs 16 residues. Primers used in a second PCR of about 7 to 11 cycles were a sample-barcoded 5' primer and a J-beta primer mix. In TCRdb, the 5' RACE reads were re-called with MiXCR into one record per CDR3 protein. Of approximately 1.5 million distinct CDR3 sequences listed, 34% are singletons. The receptor comes from a woman in her thirties in good health. Source material: blood. This chain joins TRBV5-8 and TRBJ2-7; a possible D gene is TRBD1 (6 bases). The CDR3 nucleotides read TGTGCCAGCAGCTCGCCCTACAGGGATCCTATCTACGAGCAGTACTTC. Translation: CASSSPYRDPIYEQYF.